This T cell receptor beta chain was recovered during a study of T-cell memory formation after mild COVID-19. Trimming pared 3 bases from V and 4 bases from J, leaving 9 bases between. The CDR3 has 13 residues. From germline, CDR1 is SGHAT and CDR2 FQNNGV. This clonotype has a handful of counts. TCRdb re-called the 5' RACE reads with MiXCR, one entry per CDR3 protein. The sample consists of fewer than 650,000 distinct CDR3 sequences, approximately 15% of them appearing once. This receptor was taken from an adult woman who had mild COVID-19 (a few samples of this study predate the infection). Cell type and time point are not known. The chain is built from TRBV11-2 and TRBJ2-5, with a tentative D call TRBD2 (6 bases). Sequencing was done on a sample of PBMCs or a T cell subset sorted from them (not recorded which). The CDR3, as DNA: TGTGCCAGCAGCTTGTCGACTAGAGAGACCCAGTACTTC. As protein: CASSLSTRETQYF. Full variable domain (rest looked up from reference TRBV11-2 and TRBJ2-5): EAGVAQSPRYKIIEKRQSVAFWCNPISGHATLYWYQQILGQGPKLLIQFQNNGVVDDSQLPKDRFSAERLKGVDSTLKIQPAKLEDSAVYLCASSLSTRETQYFGPGTRLLVL.